These 24 T cell receptor beta chains came from one sample sequenced in a study of cytomegalovirus exposure and HLA in healthy donors. The primer mix had 60 Vbeta and 13 Jbeta primers. Profiled with immunoSEQ multiplex PCR; TCRdb holds only in-frame clones, not every one. The sample records around 110,000 clones, more than 70% being singletons. Sequenced: PBMCs. Receptors were obtained from a man aged 35-49 years in good health and CMV-seronegative.

The chain uses TRBV7-9 and TRBJ1-2; the D is unclear. V dropped 1 base and J dropped 6 bases, with 12 bases sitting between them. In germline, CDR1 is SEHNR, CDR2 FQNEAQ (reference sequence). The CDR3 sequence is 14 residues long. DNA of the CDR3: TGTGCCAGCAGCTTAGACGCCAGACTAAATGGCTACACCTTC. It codes for CASSLDARLNGYTF. The whole variable domain, remainder taken from reference TRBV7-9 and TRBJ1-2, is DTGVSQNPRHKITKRGQNVTFRCDPISEHNRLYWYRQTLGQGPEFLTYFQNEAQLEKSRLLSDRFSAERPKGSFSTLEIQRTEQGDSAMYLCASSLDARLNGYTFGSGTRLTVV.

The chain joins TRBV9 to TRBJ2-7, with 11 positions matching TRBD1. The J segment lost 3 bases and the V segment lost 1 base, leaving 3 bases of the junction unmatched. The CDR3 extends over 15 amino acids. Germline V gene data show CDR1 as SGDLS and CDR2 as YYNGEE. As DNA, the CDR3 is TGTGCCAGCAGCGTAACGGGACAGGGGGACTACGAGCAGTACTTC. Amino acid sequence: CASSVTGQGDYEQYF.

This chain links TRBV6-7 with TRBJ1-6; 7 bases agree with TRBD1. TRBV6-7 is placed among ORFs of uncertain function. Trimming took 1 base from V and 1 from J; bases not matched to a gene: 13. CDR3 length: 20 amino acids. The CDR3 protein is CASSYFVNSRGTSYNSPLHF. The CDR3 coding sequence is TGTGCCAGCAGTTACTTCGTTAATAGCAGGGGGACGTCCTATAATTCACCCCTCCACTTT.

A word on this clone: At one end the junction does not follow the germline gene, possibly because of a read error. The chain links TRBV7-9 to TRBJ1-1, with 7 bases fitting TRBD1. The CDR3 consists of 12 residues. The germline gives CDR1 SEHNR, CDR2 FQNEAQ (reference sequence). The CDR3 nucleotides read TGTTCCAGCAGAATCGACAGGGATGAAGCTTTCTTT. The encoded protein is CSSRIDRDEAFF.

This chain connects TRBV5-1 to TRBJ2-3, with 15 bases matching TRBD2. Germline loops: CDR1 SGHRS, CDR2 YFSETQ. Unmatched junction bases numbered 11, after V lost 3 bases and J lost 6 bases. This CDR3 is 18 amino acids long. The CDR3 spells CASSSGLAGGLAGDTQYF. For the CDR3, the DNA is TGCGCCAGCAGCTCCGGACTAGCGGGGGGGCTAGCTGGCGATACGCAGTATTTT.

There are a few counts of this clone. The genes are TRBV4-2 and TRBJ2-5; perhaps TRBD2 as D (5 bases). Deletions cut 5 bases from V and 2 bases from J, with 15 bases between. The germline V gene has CDR1 LGHNA and CDR2 YNFKEQ. This CDR3 comprises 15 residues. The DNA of the CDR3 is TGTGCCAGCAGCAACTCGAGGGCAGGACAAGAGACCCAGTACTTC. This sequence encodes CASSNSRAGQETQYF.

The chain recombines TRBV6-1 with TRBJ2-2; weak D call: TRBD1 (6 bases). CDR1 and CDR2 from the germline V gene are MNHNS and SASEGT. The CDR3 loop spans 16 amino acids. V dropped 0 bases and J dropped 8 bases, with 16 bases sitting between them. The DNA of the CDR3 is TGTGCCAGCAGTGAAGCTTCTGGGGGCCTTGCAGGGGAGCTGTTTTTT. It translates to CASSEASGGLAGELFF.

The rearrangement joins TRBV5-8 to TRBJ2-7; TRBD2 aligns across 8 bases. This CDR3 region has 17 residues. Germline V gene lookup returns CDR1 SGHTS and CDR2 YDEGEE. V trimming: 1 base; J trimming: 3 bases; junction bases outside the gene matches: 12. CDR3 protein: CASSLWGAIAGSYEQYF. CDR3 in DNA: TGTGCCAGCAGCTTGTGGGGGGCTATAGCGGGGAGCTACGAGCAGTACTTC.

The chain joins TRBV18 to TRBJ1-3; 7 bases map to TRBD1. CDR1 is KGHSH, CDR2 LQKENI, per germline. After removal of 6 bases from V and 0 bases from J, the junction contained 5 bases not matched to a gene. The CDR3 covers 15 residues. CDR3 coding DNA: TGTGCCAGCTCCGACAGGGAGCACTCTGGAAACACCATATATTTT. As protein: CASSDREHSGNTIYF.

The chain couples TRBV7-2 to TRBJ2-5, with a tentative D call TRBD2 (5 bases). Germline-derived CDR1 and CDR2 are SGHTA and FQGNSA. Deletions cut 5 bases from V and 5 bases from J, with 9 bases between. The CDR3 covers 12 residues. The CDR3 nucleotides are TGTGCCAGCAGCGCCAGAGGGGAGACCCAGTACTTC. Translating gives CASSARGETQYF.

This clone was seen a handful of times. The germline gene is not matched at one end of the junction; a read error may be the cause. The V gene is TRBV7-9, the J gene TRBJ2-7; no clear D gene. CDR1 and CDR2 (germline): SEHNR, FQNEAQ (reference sequence). The CDR3 loop spans 12 amino acids. The CDR3 DNA sequence: TGTTCCAGCAGCTCCGTAACCTACGAGCAGTACTTC. Protein product: CSSSSVTYEQYF.

The chain employs TRBV7-6 and TRBJ2-3, with TRBD2 matching 10 bases. The V and J ends lost 4 bases and 0 bases, in that order; junction bases with no gene match: 4. The CDR3 runs 16 residues. Looked up from germline, CDR1 is SGHVS and CDR2 is FNYEAQ. The CDR3: CASSSLAGVSTDTQYF. For the CDR3, the DNA is TGTGCCAGCAGCTCTCTAGCGGGGGTCAGCACAGATACGCAGTATTTT.

The CDR3: CASSFQRQGSGNTIYF. The CDR3 DNA reads TGTGCCAGCAGCTTCCAACGACAGGGATCTGGAAACACCATATATTTT. The chain joins TRBV7-6 to TRBJ1-3; 7 nucleotides agree with TRBD1. The V segment lost 3 bases and the J segment 1 base; nucleotides outside the gene matches: 6. This CDR3 is 16 amino acids long. Germline CDR1 reads SGHVS; CDR2 reads FNYEAQ.

The rearrangement uses TRBV10-2 and TRBJ1-3; 8 bases are a match to TRBD1. There are 14 residues in the CDR3. V trimming: 2 bases; J trimming: 4 bases; junction bases outside the gene matches: 1. Germline V gene sequence: CDR1 WSHSY, CDR2 SAAADI. The CDR3 coding sequence is TGCGCCAGCAGTGAGCAGGGGGCAGGAAACACCATATATTTT. It is translated as CASSEQGAGNTIYF.

This clone turned up a few times. The chain links TRBV7-2 to TRBJ2-5, with D maybe TRBD1 (6 bases). CDR1 is SGHTA, CDR2 FQGNSA, per germline. Trimming pared 6 bases from V and 2 bases from J, leaving 10 bases between. The CDR3 covers 13 residues. The CDR3 DNA reads TGTGCCAGCAGAGGCAGGGGTCAAGAGACCCAGTACTTC. This codes for CASRGRGQETQYF.

The V gene is TRBV6-6, the J gene TRBJ1-2, with TRBD1 as a possible D gene (6 bases). Germline-derived CDR1 and CDR2 are MNHNY and SVGAGI (reference sequence). The CDR3 spans 13 residues. V lost 5 bases, J lost 1 base, and 8 bases lay in between. CDR3 sequence reads: CASSPQGNYGYTF. For the CDR3, the DNA is TGTGCCAGCAGTCCACAGGGTAACTATGGCTACACCTTC.

The table lists this clone with a count of one. The gene calls are TRBV6-1 and TRBJ2-7; a weak D match, TRBD1 (6 bases). This CDR3 comprises 15 residues. V was trimmed by 4 bases and J by 4 bases, leaving 17 bases between them. The germline CDR1 and CDR2 sequences are MNHNS and SASEGT. The chain's CDR3 is CASSGNRAVEYEQYF. CDR3 sequence (DNA): TGTGCCAGCAGTGGAAACAGGGCGGTGGAGTACGAGCAGTACTTC.

CDR3: CASSGSPGQQTLETQYF. For the CDR3, the DNA is TGCGCCAGCAGCGGTTCACCGGGACAGCAGACGCTGGAGACCCAGTACTTC. The chain joins TRBV5-1 to TRBJ2-5; 7 nucleotides line up with TRBD1. Germline CDR1 SGHRS, CDR2 YFSETQ. Trimming took 4 bases from V and 5 from J; bases not matched to a gene: 17. This CDR3 is 17 amino acids long.

The chain links TRBV7-9 to TRBJ2-1; 9 bases are shared with TRBD2. Germline CDR1 is SEHNR and CDR2 is FQNEAQ (reference sequence). The CDR3 runs 15 residues. The ends lost 1 base at V and 5 bases at J; junction bases unmatched: 3. The CDR3 sequence: CASSLGSGGDNEQFF. In nucleotides, the CDR3 is TGTGCCAGCAGCTTAGGTAGCGGGGGAGACAATGAGCAGTTCTTC. Combining the CDR3 with reference TRBV7-9 and TRBJ2-1 gives the whole variable domain DTGVSQNPRHKITKRGQNVTFRCDPISEHNRLYWYRQTLGQGPEFLTYFQNEAQLEKSRLLSDRFSAERPKGSFSTLEIQRTEQGDSAMYLCASSLGSGGDNEQFFGPGTRLTVL.

The chain recombines TRBV7-2 with TRBJ1-1; D is uncertain. This CDR3 comprises 15 residues. V lost 2 bases, J lost 1 base, and 11 bases lay in between. Germline V gene data show CDR1 as SGHTA and CDR2 as FQGNSA. The CDR3 loop is CASSLLAGENTEAFF. The CDR3 coding sequence is TGTGCCAGCAGCTTATTGGCGGGTGAGAACACTGAAGCTTTCTTT.

V usage is TRBV10-3 and J usage is TRBJ2-2; the match to TRBD1 covers 10 bases. CDR3 length: 14 residues. The V gene end was trimmed by 8 bases and the J gene end by 3 bases; junction bases not matched to a gene: 3. Per germline, CDR1 ENHRY and CDR2 SYGVKD. The CDR3 loop reads CAIGDRGDTGELFF. CDR3 DNA: TGTGCCATCGGGGACAGGGGCGACACCGGGGAGCTGTTTTTT.

In its sample, this clone was seen a few times. J is TRBJ1-1 and V is TRBV7-8; D is unclear. The length of the CDR3 is 14 residues. The germline V and J ends were trimmed by 7 bases and 5 bases, with 17 bases remaining between them. Germline CDR1 and CDR2: SGHVS and FQNEAQ. The CDR3 DNA is TGTGCCAGCATATTGAATCGGGGTTCTACTGAAGCTTTCTTT. This codes for CASILNRGSTEAFF.

This clone came up a few times. J is TRBJ2-7 and V is TRBV2; TRBD1 agrees at 7 bases. V lost 4 bases to trimming and J lost 2 bases; unmatched junction nucleotides: 2. CDR1 is SNHLY and CDR2 is FYNNEI in the germline V gene. CDR3 length: 13 residues. The CDR3 DNA reads as TGTGCCAGCAGTGCACAGGGGCCCTACGAGCAGTACTTC. Protein sequence: CASSAQGPYEQYF. The whole variable domain, remainder taken from reference TRBV2 and TRBJ2-7, is EPEVTQTPSHQVTQMGQEVILRCVPISNHLYFYWYRQILGQKVEFLVSFYNNEISEKSEIFDDQFSVERPDGSNFTLKIRSTKLEDSAMYFCASSAQGPYEQYFGPGTRLTVT.

The rearrangement links TRBV7-6 to TRBJ2-7, with 8 bases lining up with TRBD1. CDR3 length: 14 amino acids. From germline, CDR1 is SGHVS and CDR2 FNYEAQ. Unmatched junction bases numbered 4, after V lost 5 bases and J lost 1 base. CDR3 loop: CASSARQGSYEQYF. CDR3 in DNA: TGTGCCAGCAGCGCCAGACAGGGGTCCTACGAGCAGTACTTC.